Listed here is a single TCR beta chain. Described treatment: 19 received Ad26.COV2.S at low or high dose, single or two shots; 5 received placebo; per-sample allocation not given. The samples were gathered on day 63 after the first injection of vaccine or placebo. The donor was a Boston adult aged 18-55 years. This entry comes from a study of Ad26.COV2.S vaccination and SARS-CoV-2 variants. The wider study: A participant enrolled in the COV1001 Ad26.COV2.S trial arm provided the sample. Recipients of Ad26.COV2.S got it intramuscularly, once or twice 56 days apart.

The CDR3 runs 13 residues. The germline V gene has CDR1 MDHEN and CDR2 SYDVKM. V dropped 4 bases and J dropped 6; count of bases not matched to a gene: 3. Sequencing used immunoSEQ multiplex PCR; TCRdb keeps in-frame clones, though not all of them. Among about 250,000 clones listed, more than 70% were seen once. The chain has TRBV28 and TRBJ1-2; 9 nucleotides align to TRBD1. The material was peripheral blood, obtained in a trial of Ad26.COV2.S vaccine versus placebo. The source is a person aged 18-60 years who received the Ad26.COV2.S COVID-19 vaccine or a placebo. CDR3 residues: CASSSGQGHGYTF. CDR3 in DNA: TGTGCCAGCAGTTCGGGACAGGGACATGGCTACACCTTC.